The 6 T cell receptor beta chains given below trace back to one sample, sequenced in a study of T cell changes during pregnancy in multiple sclerosis. Assay: immunoSEQ multiplex PCR; the TCRdb copy retains only in-frame clones and omits some. This table has roughly 75,000 clones, around nine tenths appearing once. Here the sequenced sample was peripheral blood, taken before pregnancy. All receptors derive from a female donor with multiple sclerosis, enrolled in a pregnancy study.

The chain carries TRBV25-1 and TRBJ1-1; a possible D gene is TRBD1 (6 bases). V shed 1 base and J shed 1 base, with 16 bases lying between them. The CDR3 has 17 residues. Germline V gives CDR1 MGHDK, CDR2 SYGVNS. The CDR3 region has the DNA TGTGCCAGCAGTGAATGGGTAACAGGGTTCGAGAACACTGAAGCTTTCTTT. Translating it yields CASSEWVTGFENTEAFF.

Worth noting for this clone: The sample carries other DNA sequences with the same CDR3. The chain links TRBV5-6 to TRBJ1-2, with a possible D match to TRBD1 (6 bases). Germline lookup yields CDR1 SGHDT and CDR2 YYEEEE. The ends were cut back, 4 bases at V and 0 bases at J, with 7 bases in the middle. The CDR3 has 13 amino acids. The CDR3 sequence: CASSGTPNYGYTF. The CDR3 DNA reads TGTGCCAGCAGCGGGACACCTAACTATGGCTACACCTTC.

Here the CDR3 reads CASSLPGGYKQYF. The CDR3 nucleotides are TGCGCCAGCAGCTTGCCAGGGGGATACAAGCAGTACTTC. The chain links TRBV5-1 to TRBJ2-7; TRBD1 agrees at 7 bases. J gave up 8 bases and V 1 base, and 6 bases lay outside the gene matches. Looked up from germline, CDR1 is SGHRS and CDR2 is YFSETQ. This CDR3 has 13 residues.

The chain links TRBV4-1 to TRBJ1-4; D is ambiguous. V lost 4 bases and J lost 0, with 9 bases in between. The CDR3 loop spans 15 amino acids. The germline V gene encodes CDR1 MGHRA and CDR2 YSYEKL. As DNA, the CDR3 is TGCGCCAGCAGCCGAGTGGTTGCAACTAATGAAAAACTGTTTTTT. Translating gives CASSRVVATNEKLFF.

The chain couples TRBV5-4 to TRBJ1-5; D remains unclear. Germline CDR1 reads SGHNT; CDR2 reads YYREEE (reference sequence). The CDR3 runs 13 residues. V gave up 3 bases and J gave up 4 bases, with 8 bases separating them. The CDR3 sequence is CASSSAANQPQHF. In DNA, the CDR3 is TGTGCCAGCAGCTCGGCGGCAAATCAGCCCCAGCATTTT.

The chain couples TRBV6-1 to TRBJ2-1, with D tentatively TRBD2 (5 bases). Per germline, CDR1 MNHNS and CDR2 SASEGT. CDR3 length: 15 amino acids. V dropped 3 bases and J dropped 0 bases, with 9 bases sitting between them. Here the CDR3 reads CASSERVSSYNEQFF. The CDR3 DNA sequence: TGTGCCAGCAGTGAGAGGGTTAGCTCCTACAATGAGCAGTTCTTC.